Sequencing of this T cell receptor (beta chain) was carried out in a study of CD8+CD57+ T cells in acquired aplastic anemia. Trimming pared 4 bases from V and 4 bases from J, leaving 10 bases between. The germline V gene encodes CDR1 MGHDK and CDR2 SYGVNS. The CDR3 sequence is 13 residues long. Both TCR beta VDJ combination and CDR3 sequence profiling were carried out. Genomic DNA was the template for this profiling. From the reads, TCRdb called clonotypes with MiXCR, one entry per CDR3 protein. The data show under 200,000 distinct CDR3 sequences, roughly 47% seen once. The sequencing sample was made of sorted CD4+, CD8+, or CD8+CD57+ T cells (not recorded which) from PBMCs. The J gene is TRBJ1-1, the V gene TRBV25-1, with no clear D. This receptor was identified in a human donor in good health. CDR3 residues: CASSVVSGTEAFF. The CDR3 DNA sequence: TGTGCCAGCAGTGTCGTCTCAGGCACTGAAGCTTTCTTT.